The 4 T cell receptor beta chains reported below all come from one sample, sequenced in a study of human T cells and chemical hapten exposure. TCRdb independently ran MiXCR on the RACE reads; one entry per CDR3 protein. The sample has some 250,000 distinct CDR3 sequences, around 7% seen once. Indicated time point: pre-sensitization, week 0. Treatment denoted: therapeutic diphenylcyclopropenone sensitization with weekly scalp DPC. The specimen comprised whole blood, sampled in connection with sensitization to the hapten diphenylcyclopropenone (DPC). The receptors come from a man younger than 35 with alopecia areata. Some clones in this sample may be carry-over from other donors' samples.

V gene TRBV25-1 combines with J gene TRBJ1-2; 8 bases agree with TRBD1. With V trimmed by 6 bases and J by 8 bases, 8 bases remained unmatched. Germline CDR1 MGHDK, CDR2 SYGVNS. The length of the CDR3 is 13 residues. CDR3 residues: CASRVTGDIGYTF. CDR3 nucleotide sequence: TGTGCCAGCAGAGTGACAGGGGATATCGGCTACACCTTC.

This clonotype was detected many times. The gene calls are TRBV5-1 and TRBJ1-1; TRBD1 might be the D (5 bases). CDR1 is SGHRS and CDR2 is YFSETQ in the germline V gene. V lost 2 bases to trimming and J lost 4 bases, with 12 bases between them. The CDR3 sequence is 14 residues long. The DNA for the CDR3 is TGCGCCAGCAGCTTACAAACAGGTTTCACTGAAGCTTTCTTT. Encoded protein: CASSLQTGFTEAFF.

This clonotype was picked up many times. The chain employs TRBV6-5 and TRBJ1-5; 8 bases match TRBD1. The germline CDR1 and CDR2 sequences are MNHEY and SVGAGI. The CDR3 totals 15 residues. V gave up 0 bases and J gave up 6 bases; unmatched junction bases: 4. DNA for the CDR3: TGTGCCAGCAGTTACTCGGACAGGGTCTCTCAGCCCCAGCATTTT. Amino acids: CASSYSDRVSQPQHF.

In this sample, this clonotype turned up a few times. V usage is TRBV29-1 and J usage is TRBJ2-3; D gene uncertain. Germline lookup yields CDR1 SQVTM and CDR2 ANQGSEA. The length of the CDR3 is 14 residues. The V and J ends lost 4 bases and 2 bases respectively, with 13 bases between them. The CDR3 DNA reads as TGCAGCGTTGTAGCCCAGGTCGACACAGATACGCAGTATTTT. It specifies CSVVAQVDTDTQYF.